This T cell receptor beta chain was identified during a study of persistence of HIV-infected CD4 T cells. For the study at large: Suppressive ART had lasted a median of roughly eight years.

Comments on this clone: No antigen is known for it.

The immunoSEQ assay was version 4, run in survey mode. Each sample used up to about 1 ug genomic DNA diluted to around 10 ng/uL. Only in-frame clones appear in the TCRdb table, and some are missing; sequencing was by immunoSEQ multiplex PCR. The data show 35,000 to 40,000 clones, about 91% seen once. Anti-CD3/anti-CD28 beads served as a nonspecific positive control stimulus. Sorting selected CD4+ T cells upregulating both CD40 ligand and CD69. CD4+ T cell counts exceeded 400 cells/uL; CMV serology was positive. Findings and caveats of the study: Bulk TCR data could not be restricted to HIV-1-infected CMV-responding cells.

Germline lookup yields CDR1 MNHEY and CDR2 SVGEGT. The germline V and J ends were trimmed by 3 bases and 4 bases, with 14 bases remaining between them. The CDR3 sequence is 15 residues long. The specimen comprised CD4+ T cells sorted from PBMCs after approximately 20-hour stimulation, sampled from a patient who received antiretroviral therapy. The receptor was derived from an adult man with HIV who was CMV-seropositive. The V gene is TRBV6-2 or TRBV6-3, the J gene TRBJ2-3; D is possibly TRBD2 (5 bases). The CDR3 sequence: CASSYSGMRADTQYF. The CDR3, as DNA: TGTGCCAGCAGTTATAGTGGTATGAGGGCAGATACGCAGTATTTT.